Each of the 5 T cell receptor beta chains below was sequenced from the same sample in a study of cytomegalovirus exposure and HLA in healthy donors. PCR involved 60 Vbeta and 13 Jbeta primers. Sequencing used immunoSEQ multiplex PCR; TCRdb keeps in-frame clones, though not all of them. Of roughly 63,000 clones listed, roughly 80% are singletons. Source material: PBMCs. The receptors derive from a woman aged 40 to 55 in good health and CMV-seropositive.

The V and J genes are TRBV19 and TRBJ2-7; maybe TRBD2 (6 bases). The germline CDR1 and CDR2 sequences are LNHDA and SQIVND (reference sequence). The V end lost 7 bases, the J end lost 2 bases, and 12 bases lay between the germline ends. This CDR3 comprises 13 residues. The CDR3 here is CASNNGGTYEQYF. The CDR3 bases are TGTGCCAGTAATAATGGGGGGACCTACGAGCAGTACTTC.

The J gene is TRBJ1-2, the V gene TRBV20-1; D gene ambiguous. The CDR3 runs 11 residues. The V end lost 7 bases, the J end lost 2 bases, and 8 bases lay between the germline ends. The germline gives CDR1 DFQATT, CDR2 SNEGSKA (reference sequence). CDR3 region: CSVKANYGYTF. CDR3 bases: TGCAGTGTAAAAGCCAACTATGGCTACACCTTC.

The genes are TRBV30 and TRBJ1-1, with TRBD1 matching 7 bases. The ends lost 0 bases at V and 4 bases at J; junction bases unmatched: 2. This CDR3 is 13 amino acids long. Germline V CDR1 and CDR2: GTSNPN, SVGIG (reference sequence). CDR3: CAWSVQGSTEAFF. The DNA for the CDR3 is TGTGCCTGGAGTGTACAGGGGAGCACTGAAGCTTTCTTT.

The chain is built from TRBV18 and TRBJ2-7; tentative D call: TRBD1 (6 bases). The germline gives CDR1 KGHSH, CDR2 LQKENI. Between the trimmed V and J ends, which lost 8 bases and 0 bases, there was a span of 17 bases. The CDR3 runs to 15 residues. The CDR3 coding sequence is TGTGCCAGCCCTATCAGACAGGAAAGCTCCTACGAGCAGTACTTC. It is translated as CASPIRQESSYEQYF.

This clone has only a few counts. The chain links TRBV2 to TRBJ1-6; 8 bases fit TRBD1. With V trimmed by 3 bases and J by 8 bases, 6 bases remained unmatched. The CDR3 totals 15 residues. Germline-derived CDR1 and CDR2 are SNHLY and FYNNEI. The CDR3 DNA sequence: TGTGCCAGCAGTGACGGGACAGGTAGTCATTCACCCCTCCACTTT. The encoded protein is CASSDGTGSHSPLHF.